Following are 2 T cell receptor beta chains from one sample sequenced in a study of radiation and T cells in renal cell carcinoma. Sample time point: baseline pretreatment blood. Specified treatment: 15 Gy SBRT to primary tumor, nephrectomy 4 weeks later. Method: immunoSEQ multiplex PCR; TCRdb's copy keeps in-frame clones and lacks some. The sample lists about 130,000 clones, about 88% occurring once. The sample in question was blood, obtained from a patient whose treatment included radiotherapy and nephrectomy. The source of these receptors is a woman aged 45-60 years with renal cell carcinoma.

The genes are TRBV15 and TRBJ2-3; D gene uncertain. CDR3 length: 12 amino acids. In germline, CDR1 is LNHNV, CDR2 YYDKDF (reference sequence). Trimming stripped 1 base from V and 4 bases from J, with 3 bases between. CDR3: CATSRGSDTQYF. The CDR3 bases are TGTGCCACCAGCAGAGGATCAGATACGCAGTATTTT.

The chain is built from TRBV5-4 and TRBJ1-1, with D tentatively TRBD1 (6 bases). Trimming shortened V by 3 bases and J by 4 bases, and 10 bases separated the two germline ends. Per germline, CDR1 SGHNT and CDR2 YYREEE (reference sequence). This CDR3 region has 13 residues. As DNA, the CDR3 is TGTGCCAGCAGCTCTACAGGGTTCACTGAAGCTTTCTTT. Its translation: CASSSTGFTEAFF.